This entry describes one T cell receptor (beta chain). This clone's antigen is unknown. No base-level quality is on record; no much larger clone is a single base apart. The CDR3, from cysteine to phenylalanine, totals 14 residues. Solely the CDR3 DNA is kept, with 42 bases framed from the first base. From the germline V gene, CDR1 is MDHEN and CDR2 is SYDVKM. Trimming takes 6 bases from V and 6 bases from J, and the germline ends sit 15 bases apart. This sample is drawn from a study of OX40 agonist ivuxolimab in advanced cancers. Describing the broader study: The costimulatory receptor OX40 (CD134) was targeted by ivuxolimab, a fully human IgG2 agonistic monoclonal antibody. Intravenous ivuxolimab was administered to patients every 2 weeks at six dose levels: 0.01, 0.1, 0.3, 1.5, 3 and 10 mg/kg. Among the approximately 50 dose-escalation patients, some 20 had hepatocellular carcinoma, around 15 melanoma, 9 renal cell carcinoma and 9 head and neck cancer. In the dose-escalation cohort, 82.7% of patients were male, and the mean age was approximately 60 years, with a range of about 23 to 80. Prior anti-PD-1, anti-PD-L1 or anti-CTLA-4 therapy was permitted, and about 40% of dose-escalation patients had received checkpoint inhibitors. Three dose-escalation patients achieved partial responses, one with hepatocellular carcinoma and two with cutaneous melanoma. Peripheral TCRbeta sequencing aimed to test whether ivuxolimab altered TCR sequence diversity and caused clonal T-cell expansion. The paper covers the monotherapy dose-escalation part of the phase I ivuxolimab trial, which included N of about 56 patients. Findings and caveats that apply to the study as a whole: The antigen specificity of the clonally expanded peripheral T cells was not determined. Low levels of normalized T-cell clonal expansion were also shown by some nonresponding patients. On average, CD8+ T cells showed more expanded clones than CD4+ T cells after ivuxolimab. In partial responders in the 0.1-3.0 mg/kg groups, normalized peripheral clonal expansion was found to be among the lowest, especially among CD8+ T cells. At doses of 0.1 to 3.0 mg/kg, clonal expansion of both CD4+ and CD8+ T cells in blood was seen between baseline and week 6.

Patients with autoimmune disease history or receiving systemic immunosuppression were excluded from the trial. Peripheral blood for TCR sequencing was collected from all dose cohorts at baseline, on cycle 4 day 1, and on cycle 7 day 1. The samples were taken from a phase I, first-in-human, multicenter, open-label dose-escalation trial of ivuxolimab. Adults with locally advanced or metastatic melanoma, renal cell, hepatocellular, or head and neck squamous cell carcinoma were enrolled in the trial. CD4+ and CD8+ T cells were sorted separately from peripheral blood before TCR sequencing. For sequencing of the TCRbeta CDR3 region, genomic DNA was extracted from the sorted cells. TCRbeta CDR3 regions were sequenced using the immunoSEQ Assay. This immuneACCESS table, as held by TCRdb, lists in-frame sequences with V and J called but not all clones. Of the missing ones, under half trace to an unresolved V gene in checked studies; the others have no known cause. This sample is represented by 30,000 to 35,000 clones; roughly 80% of them were singletons. Together, the top ten hold about 2.5% of the sample.

Sequences were derived from CD4+ or CD8+ T cells sorted from blood, sampled in a trial of the OX40 agonist ivuxolimab. This receptor was identified in an adult with an advanced solid tumor such as melanoma, head and neck, liver or kidney cancer. The chain couples TRBV28 to TRBJ1-3; 6 matching bases give a weak D call of TRBD1. The CDR3 corresponds to CASSYGTNPNTIYF. The bases read TGTGCCAGCAGCTACGGGACAAACCCAAACACCATATATTTT.